The clone carrying this T cell receptor (beta chain) was seen only once. Antigen specificity is unknown. This entry belongs to a study of cytomegalovirus exposure and HLA in healthy donors. Overall study: Falling in the Caucasian-associated ancestry cluster were about 80% of approximately 400 genotyped donors.

Findings and caveats of the study: An analysis done earlier found most TCR beta V segments productive about 87% or about 30% of the time.

A multiplex PCR was run with 60 Vbeta primers and 13 Jbeta primers. Assay: immunoSEQ multiplex PCR; the TCRdb copy retains only in-frame clones and omits some. Counted here are 150,000 to 200,000 clones, around four fifths occurring once; the ten biggest clones make up 1.5% to 2%. CDR3 length: 15 residues. Trimming removed 1 base at V and 0 bases at J, with 9 bases between. Looked up from germline, CDR1 is SEHNR and CDR2 is FQNEAQ (reference sequence). The sequence was collected from a woman in her 30s in good health and CMV-seronegative. The sample was PBMCs. V is TRBV7-9 and J is TRBJ1-2; D remains unclear. This CDR3 reads CASSLDRDANYGYTF. The CDR3 nucleotides read TGTGCCAGCAGCTTAGATAGAGATGCTAACTATGGCTACACCTTC.